The table lists the clone carrying this T cell receptor beta chain with a few counts. The antigen is undetermined. There are 14 residues in the CDR3. Germline trimming cut 2 bases from V and 1 base from J; bases unmatched to any gene: 1. Germline CDR1 LGHDT, CDR2 YNNKEL (reference sequence). This record belongs to a study of early T cells in non-severe SARS-CoV-2 infection. Findings and caveats of the study: Private and CD4 specificities were missed by VDJdb matching, which favored anti-spike CD8 responses.

Via MiXCR, TCRdb re-called the 5' RACE reads, giving one row per CDR3 protein. The sample consists of roughly 40,000 distinct CDR3 sequences, approximately 6.3% of them appearing once. The sequence came from an adult who was a healthcare worker with PCR-confirmed SARS-CoV-2 infection or an uninfected control (not recorded which). This sample comprised whole blood, obtained at baseline. The chain employs TRBV3-1 and TRBJ1-1, with 7 bases aligning to TRBD1. The CDR3 DNA is TGTGCCAGCAGCCAAAGGGACAGGAACACTGAAGCTTTCTTT. Translation gives CASSQRDRNTEAFF.